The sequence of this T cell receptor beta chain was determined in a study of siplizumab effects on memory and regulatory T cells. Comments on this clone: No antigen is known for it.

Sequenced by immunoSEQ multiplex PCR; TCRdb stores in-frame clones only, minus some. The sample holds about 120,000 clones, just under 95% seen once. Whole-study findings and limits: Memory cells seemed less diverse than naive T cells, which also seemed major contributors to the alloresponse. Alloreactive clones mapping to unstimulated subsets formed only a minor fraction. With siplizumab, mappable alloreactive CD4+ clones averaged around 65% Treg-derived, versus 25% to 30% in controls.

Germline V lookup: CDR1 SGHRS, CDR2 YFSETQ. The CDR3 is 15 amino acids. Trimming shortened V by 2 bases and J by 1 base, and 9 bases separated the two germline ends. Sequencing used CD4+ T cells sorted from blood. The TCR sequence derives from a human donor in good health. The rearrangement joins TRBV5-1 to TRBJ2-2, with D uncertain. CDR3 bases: TGCGCCAGCAGCTTAAGACGAAAGAACACCGGGGAGCTGTTTTTT. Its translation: CASSLRRKNTGELFF. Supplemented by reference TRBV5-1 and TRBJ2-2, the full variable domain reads KAGVTQTPRYLIKTRGQQVTLSCSPISGHRSVSWYQQTPGQGLQFLFEYFSETQRNKGNFPGRFSGRQFSNSRSEMNVSTLELGDSALYLCASSLRRKNTGELFFGEGSRLTVL.